Each of the 3 T cell receptor beta chains below was sequenced from the same sample in a study of beta chain features in type 1 diabetes. Investigators reverse transcribed all isolated RNA, so they sequenced expressed TCRB transcripts. Some clones are missing from TCRdb's copy, which holds only in-frame ones; the method was immunoSEQ multiplex PCR. This sample has 160,000 or so clones; 7.5% to 9.5% occur once, and the top ten carry under 0.65%. These receptors' targets are unknown. Regarding the study as a whole: Within each of all four CD4+ subsets, Type 1 diabetes patients had TCRB CDR3s that were moderately but significantly shorter.

Sequencing input: central memory CD4+ T cells from blood. The receptors come from a woman between 18 and 30 years old with type 1 diabetes.

V and J are TRBV18 and TRBJ1-2; the match to TRBD1 covers 7 bases. V trimming: 1 base; J trimming: 3 bases; junction bases outside the gene matches: 5. The CDR3 is made up of 15 amino acids. The V gene's germline CDR1 is KGHSH and CDR2 LQKENI. Here the CDR3 reads CASSPQNGQDYGYTF. CDR3 nucleotide sequence: TGTGCCAGCTCACCACAAAATGGACAGGACTATGGCTACACCTTC.

The chain carries TRBV7-2 and TRBJ2-6; 11 bases are a match to TRBD1. The V gene's germline CDR1 is SGHTA and CDR2 FQGNSA. V shed 6 bases and J 0 bases; nucleotides not matched to a gene: 10. This CDR3 spans 19 amino acids. The CDR3 loop reads CASRSSVGQGASGANVLTF. CDR3 DNA sequence: TGTGCCAGCAGGTCGTCCGTAGGACAGGGGGCCTCTGGGGCCAACGTCCTGACTTTC.

V and J are TRBV30 and TRBJ1-2; no reliable D call. Germline lookup yields CDR1 GTSNPN and CDR2 SVGIG (reference sequence). The CDR3 extends over 16 amino acids. V lost 3 bases to trimming and J lost 2 bases, with 19 bases between them. The CDR3 coding sequence is TGTGCCTGGAGGACCATCCCCTTTCTCAGGAACTATGGCTACACCTTC. Translation gives CAWRTIPFLRNYGYTF.